The 27 T cell receptor beta chains listed next were all sequenced from one sample in a study of blood T cell repertoires in COVID-19. Sequenced by immunoSEQ multiplex PCR; TCRdb stores in-frame clones only, minus some. The table lists around 200,000 clones, around four fifths of them singletons. The sequencing input was peripheral blood. These receptor sequences come from a man aged 35-49 years with active or convalescent COVID-19.

This clone has just a few counts. The rearrangement joins TRBV11-3 to TRBJ2-3; 9 nucleotides align to TRBD2. The CDR3 length is 16 residues. V lost 5 bases, J lost 0 bases, and 6 bases stayed unmatched. The germline V gene has CDR1 SGHNT and CDR2 YENEEA. In DNA, the CDR3 is TGTGCCAGCAGCCTTCGACTAGCGGAAAGCACAGATACGCAGTATTTT. As protein: CASSLRLAESTDTQYF.

The rearrangement uses TRBV4-1 and TRBJ2-7, with 7 bases that match TRBD2. The germline V gene encodes CDR1 MGHRA and CDR2 YSYEKL. The V gene end was trimmed by 1 base and the J gene end by 3 bases; junction bases not matched to a gene: 6. CDR3 length: 15 amino acids. CDR3 bases: TGCGCCAGCAGCCAAGTGTGGGAGGGGAACTACGAGCAGTACTTC. The encoded protein is CASSQVWEGNYEQYF.

This clone was recorded once. As DNA, the CDR3 is TGTGCCAGCCACTCGGATGGCTACACCTTC. This encodes CASHSDGYTF. The chain is built from TRBV9 and TRBJ1-2, with D hard to call. Germline V CDR1 and CDR2: SGDLS, YYNGEE. This CDR3 has 10 residues. Trimming shortened V by 7 bases and J by 6 bases, and 7 bases separated the two germline ends.

This chain connects TRBV18 to TRBJ1-1; 9 bases line up with TRBD1. Germline CDR1 reads KGHSH; CDR2 reads LQKENI. The CDR3 has 15 amino acids. V was pared by 3 bases and J by 3 bases, with 5 bases of the junction left unmatched. CDR3 sequence reads: CASSPYRGQDTEAFF. The CDR3 DNA reads as TGTGCCAGCTCACCTTACAGGGGGCAGGACACTGAAGCTTTCTTT. Full variable domain (missing parts from reference TRBV18 and TRBJ1-1): NAGVMQNPRHLVRRRGQEARLRCSPMKGHSHVYWYRQLPEEGLKFMVYLQKENIIDESGMPKERFSAEFPKEGPSILRIQQVVRGDSAAYFCASSPYRGQDTEAFFGQGTRLTVV.

This chain uses TRBV28 with TRBJ1-2, with TRBD1 as a possible D gene (5 bases). The CDR3 covers 12 residues. Germline values: CDR1 MDHEN, CDR2 SYDVKM. Deletions cut 7 bases from V and 12 bases from J, with 18 bases between. The DNA of the CDR3 is TGTGCCAGCAATCTCCCGGGCAGGGAAAACACCTTC. This gives the protein CASNLPGRENTF.

This clone was observed a handful of times. V and J are TRBV18 and TRBJ2-3, with a tentative D call TRBD1 (6 bases). This CDR3 contains 14 residues. V was clipped by 2 bases and J by 2 bases, with 8 bases between them. CDR1 KGHSH and CDR2 LQKENI come from the germline V gene. The CDR3 reads CASSPGQLTDTQYF. The CDR3 DNA sequence: TGTGCCAGCTCACCAGGACAGCTCACAGATACGCAGTATTTT.

The genes are TRBV5-1 and TRBJ2-3, with 7 bases aligning to TRBD1. Trimming cost V 4 bases and J 4 bases; bases outside gene matches: 9. Germline assignment: CDR1 SGHRS and CDR2 YFSETQ. CDR3 length: 15 residues. DNA for the CDR3: TGCGCCAGCAGCACGGGGACAGCACCACCAGATACGCAGTATTTT. Translation gives CASSTGTAPPDTQYF.

The chain has TRBV19 and TRBJ1-6; unclear D gene. The CDR3 spans 16 residues. The germline gives CDR1 LNHDA, CDR2 SQIVND (reference sequence). The V end lost 7 bases, the J end lost 9 bases, and 22 bases lay between the germline ends. The CDR3 nucleotides are TGTGCCAGTACCATTTCAACGGCGGCCAATTCTTCACCCCTCCACTTT. This translates into CASTISTAANSSPLHF.

The J gene is TRBJ2-2, the V gene TRBV7-3, with a weak D call TRBD2 (5 bases). Per the germline V gene, CDR1 is SGHTA and CDR2 is FQGTGA. The CDR3 runs 15 residues. Trimming stripped 5 bases from V and 7 bases from J, with 17 bases between. Written as DNA, the CDR3 is TGTGCCAGCAGCATACGACCAATCGGGAACGGGGAGCTGTTTTTT. Its translation is CASSIRPIGNGELFF.

The V call is TRBV19, the J call TRBJ1-1; D is unresolved. The V end was cut by 3 bases, the J end by 5 bases, with 13 bases between. CDR3 length equals 14 residues. Germline V gene data show CDR1 as LNHDA and CDR2 as SQIVND (reference sequence). The CDR3 DNA sequence: TGTGCCAGTAGTATGATGGCCGAGGGTACTGAAGCTTTCTTT. The encoded protein is CASSMMAEGTEAFF. The full variable domain, rest sourced from reference TRBV19 and TRBJ1-1, is DGGITQSPKYLFRKEGQNVTLSCEQNLNHDAMYWYRQDPGQGLRLIYYSQIVNDFQKGDIAEGYSVSREKKESFPLTVTSAQKNPTAFYLCASSMMAEGTEAFFGQGTRLTVV.

Only a few counts were recorded for this clone. The V gene is TRBV5-1, the J gene TRBJ1-4; TRBD1 matches at 7 bases. Germline trimming cut 4 bases from V and 4 bases from J; bases unmatched to any gene: 7. The CDR3 is made up of 15 amino acids. The V gene's germline CDR1 is SGHRS and CDR2 YFSETQ. CDR3 sequence reads: CASSLQGTFNEKLFF. The CDR3 coding sequence is TGCGCCAGCAGCCTACAGGGGACGTTTAATGAAAAACTGTTTTTT.

This chain connects TRBV7-9 to TRBJ2-1; tentative D call: TRBD2 (6 bases). Trimming removed 6 bases from V and 5 bases from J, with 17 bases in between. CDR3 length: 15 residues. Germline lookup yields CDR1 SEHNR and CDR2 FQNEAQ (reference sequence). In nucleotides, the CDR3 is TGTGCCAGCAGGCCAGGGACTCCCTTGAACAATGAGCAGTTCTTC. It codes for CASRPGTPLNNEQFF.

The chain combines TRBV10-2 with TRBJ2-3, with 9 positions matching TRBD2. The CDR3 is 13 residues long. Per the germline V gene, CDR1 is WSHSY and CDR2 is SAAADI. V shed 10 bases and J 3 bases; nucleotides not matched to a gene: 5. In DNA, the CDR3 is TGCGCCACTAGGACTAGCGAAACAGATACGCAGTATTTT. Amino acids: CATRTSETDTQYF.

The rearrangement links TRBV11-3 to TRBJ2-7, with 8 bases that match TRBD1. Germline CDR1 and CDR2: SGHNT and YENEEA. J was trimmed by 2 bases and V by 5 bases; bases with no gene match: 5. There are 14 residues in the CDR3. The CDR3 protein is CASSGDRRTYEQYF. CDR3 sequence (DNA): TGTGCCAGCAGCGGGGACAGGCGGACCTACGAGCAGTACTTC.

The CDR3 spells CASSGGTEIYTDTQYF. Here the CDR3 DNA reads TGTGCCAGCTCAGGGGGGACAGAGATCTACACAGATACGCAGTATTTT. V and J are TRBV18 and TRBJ2-3, with TRBD1 as a possible D gene (7 bases). The germline V gene encodes CDR1 KGHSH and CDR2 LQKENI. This CDR3 has 16 residues. Deletions cut 5 bases from V and 2 bases from J, with 17 bases between.

V gene TRBV6-2 or TRBV6-3 combines with J gene TRBJ1-1; the match to TRBD1 covers 8 bases. Losses at the gene ends were 6 bases for V and 1 base for J; bases not matched to a gene: 10. Germline V gives CDR1 MNHEY, CDR2 SVGEGT. The CDR3 is 16 residues long. The CDR3 protein is CASSAGQGARNTEAFF. CDR3 DNA: TGTGCCAGCAGCGCGGGCCAGGGGGCGAGGAACACTGAAGCTTTCTTT.

In its sample, this clone was seen once. The same CDR3 also results from other DNA sequences found in this sample. The J gene is TRBJ2-4, the V gene TRBV7-9; D possibly corresponds to TRBD1 (5 bases). This CDR3 contains 14 residues. V was cut by 3 bases and J by 4 bases, with 10 bases left in between. Germline V lookup: CDR1 SEHNR, CDR2 FQNEAQ (reference sequence). CDR3 amino acids: CASSLVTVKNIQYF. As DNA, the CDR3 is TGTGCCAGCAGCTTGGTGACAGTAAAAAACATTCAGTACTTC. The full variable domain, in which reference TRBV7-9 and TRBJ2-4 provide the parts outside the CDR3, is DTGVSQNPRHKITKRGQNVTFRCDPISEHNRLYWYRQTLGQGPEFLTYFQNEAQLEKSRLLSDRFSAERPKGSFSTLEIQRTEQGDSAMYLCASSLVTVKNIQYFGAGTRLSVL.

The chain has TRBV11-2 and TRBJ1-1; 10 nucleotides match TRBD1. This CDR3 has 14 residues. Trimming took 5 bases from V and 4 from J; bases not matched to a gene: 4. Germline V gene data show CDR1 as SGHAT and CDR2 as FQNNGV. The CDR3 region is CASSEGQGSTEAFF. The CDR3 nucleotides are TGTGCCAGCAGCGAGGGACAGGGGAGCACTGAAGCTTTCTTT.

The CDR3, as DNA: TGTGCCAGCAGCCGCGGTAGGGAAAAACTGTTTTTT. Translation: CASSRGREKLFF. The genes are TRBV5-8 and TRBJ1-4; D unclear. Trimming stripped 4 bases from V and 8 bases from J, with 9 bases between. The germline V gene has CDR1 SGHTS and CDR2 YDEGEE. CDR3 length equals 12 residues. Full variable domain (missing parts from reference TRBV5-8 and TRBJ1-4): EAGVTQSPTHLIKTRGQQATLRCSPISGHTSVYWYQQALGLGLQFLLWYDEGEERNRGNFPPRFSGRQFPNYSSELNVNALELEDSALYLCASSRGREKLFFGSGTQLSVL.

V and J are TRBV10-3 and TRBJ2-7; tentative D call: TRBD1 (6 bases). Looked up from germline, CDR1 is ENHRY and CDR2 is SYGVKD. Trimming stripped 5 bases from V and 3 bases from J, with 8 bases between. The CDR3 is made up of 12 amino acids. This CDR3 reads CAISRQDYEQYF. CDR3 in DNA: TGTGCCATCAGTCGACAGGACTACGAGCAGTACTTC.

This rearrangement joins TRBV4-1 to TRBJ2-1, with 16 bases fitting TRBD2. Trimming removed 3 bases from V and 9 bases from J; junction bases left unmatched: 2. Looked up from germline, CDR1 is MGHRA and CDR2 is YSYEKL. This CDR3 contains 15 residues. CDR3 loop: CASSQGLAGGIEQFF. CDR3 nucleotide sequence: TGCGCCAGCAGCCAGGGACTAGCGGGAGGGATTGAGCAGTTCTTC.

This chain uses TRBV3-1 (or the pseudogene TRBV3-2) with TRBJ2-7; D gene uncertain. The CDR3 is made up of 12 amino acids. Trimming left V 1 base short and J 7 bases short, with 8 bases between. The germline V gene encodes CDR1 LGHDT and CDR2 YNNKEL (reference sequence). This CDR3 reads CASSQGFVEQYF. The CDR3 coding sequence is TGTGCCAGCAGCCAAGGTTTTGTAGAGCAGTACTTC.

This clone was detected only once. This chain links TRBV30 with TRBJ2-2; the D gene is possibly TRBD1 (6 bases). The length of the CDR3 is 13 residues. The V and J ends lost 8 bases and 1 base respectively, with 11 bases between them. Germline lookup yields CDR1 GTSNPN and CDR2 SVGIG (reference sequence). The CDR3 nucleotides are TGTGCCCGGACAGAATTGAACACCGGGGAGCTGTTTTTT. Translated: CARTELNTGELFF. Full variable domain (rest looked up from reference TRBV30 and TRBJ2-2): SQTIHQWPATLVQPVGSPLSLECTVEGTSNPNLYWYRQAAGRGLQLLFYSVGIGQISSEVPQNLSASRPQDRQFILSSKKLLLSDSGFYLCARTELNTGELFFGEGSRLTVL.

The gene calls are TRBV6-2 or TRBV6-3 and TRBJ1-2, with a tentative D call TRBD1 (5 bases). V was pared by 3 bases and J by 5 bases, with 10 bases between. The CDR3 loop spans 13 amino acids. From germline, CDR1 is MNHEY and CDR2 SVGEGT. DNA for the CDR3: TGTGCCAGCAGTTATGCGGGGCGGTATGGCTACACCTTC. Translation: CASSYAGRYGYTF.

V and J are TRBV7-9 and TRBJ1-5; 8 bases align to TRBD1. The trim removed 1 base at V and 6 bases at J, leaving 11 bases unmatched. The CDR3 has 17 residues. In germline, CDR1 is SEHNR, CDR2 FQNEAQ (reference sequence). CDR3: CASSLDGARGQGQPQHF. Written as DNA, the CDR3 is TGTGCCAGCAGCTTAGACGGAGCCAGGGGGCAAGGTCAGCCCCAGCATTTT.

This chain uses TRBV30 with TRBJ1-1; D gene uncertain. The CDR3 is 12 residues long. V lost 0 bases and J 5 bases, leaving 7 bases between the germline ends. Germline loops: CDR1 GTSNPN, CDR2 SVGIG (reference sequence). The CDR3 DNA reads as TGTGCCTGGAGTGTAAGCGAGACTGAAGCTTTCTTT. Residues: CAWSVSETEAFF.

V gene TRBV5-1 combines with J gene TRBJ1-4, with a possible D match to TRBD1 (5 bases). The CDR3 sequence is 16 residues long. V shed 0 bases and J shed 0 bases, with 9 bases lying between them. Germline V gives CDR1 SGHRS, CDR2 YFSETQ. The CDR3 region is CASSLDGGTTNEKLFF. The CDR3 DNA reads as TGCGCCAGCAGCTTGGACGGGGGGACAACTAATGAAAAACTGTTTTTT.